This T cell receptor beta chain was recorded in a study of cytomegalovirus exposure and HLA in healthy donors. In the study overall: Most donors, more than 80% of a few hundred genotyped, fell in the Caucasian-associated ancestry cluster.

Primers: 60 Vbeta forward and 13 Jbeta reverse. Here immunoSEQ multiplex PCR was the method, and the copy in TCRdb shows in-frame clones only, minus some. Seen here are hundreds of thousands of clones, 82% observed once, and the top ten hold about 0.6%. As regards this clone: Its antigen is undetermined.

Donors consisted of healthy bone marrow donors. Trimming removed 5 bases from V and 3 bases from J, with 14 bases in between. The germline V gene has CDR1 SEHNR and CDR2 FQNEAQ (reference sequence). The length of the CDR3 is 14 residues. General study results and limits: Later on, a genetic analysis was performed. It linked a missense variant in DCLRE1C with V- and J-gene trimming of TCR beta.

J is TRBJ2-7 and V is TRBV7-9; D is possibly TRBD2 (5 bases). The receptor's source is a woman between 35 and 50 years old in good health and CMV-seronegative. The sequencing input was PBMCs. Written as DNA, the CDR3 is TGTGCCAGCAGCGACCCATTAGGGAGCTACGAGCAGTACTTC. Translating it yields CASSDPLGSYEQYF.